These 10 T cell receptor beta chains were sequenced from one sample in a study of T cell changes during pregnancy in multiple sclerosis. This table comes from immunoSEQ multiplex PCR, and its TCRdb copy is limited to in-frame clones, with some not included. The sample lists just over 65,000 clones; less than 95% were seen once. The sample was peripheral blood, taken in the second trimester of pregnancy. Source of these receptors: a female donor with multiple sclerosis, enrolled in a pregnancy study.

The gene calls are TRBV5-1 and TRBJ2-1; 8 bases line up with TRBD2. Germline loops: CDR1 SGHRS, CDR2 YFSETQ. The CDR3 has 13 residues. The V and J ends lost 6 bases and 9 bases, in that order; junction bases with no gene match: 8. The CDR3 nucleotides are TGCGCCAGCAATAACGGGGGGGCCACTGAGCAGTTCTTC. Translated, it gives CASNNGGATEQFF.

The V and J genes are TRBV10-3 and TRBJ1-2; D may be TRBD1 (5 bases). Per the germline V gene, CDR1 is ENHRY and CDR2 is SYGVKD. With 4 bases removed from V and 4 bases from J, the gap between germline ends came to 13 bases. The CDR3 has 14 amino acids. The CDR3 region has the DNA TGTGCCATCAGTGCCCAGGGAGGACGCTATGGCTACACCTTC. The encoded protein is CAISAQGGRYGYTF.

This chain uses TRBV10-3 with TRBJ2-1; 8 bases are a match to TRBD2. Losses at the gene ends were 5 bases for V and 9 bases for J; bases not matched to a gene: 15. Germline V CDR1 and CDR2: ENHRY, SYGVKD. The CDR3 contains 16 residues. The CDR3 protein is CAISPGNAGGPGEQFF. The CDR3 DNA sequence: TGTGCCATCAGTCCAGGGAATGCGGGGGGCCCCGGTGAGCAGTTCTTC.

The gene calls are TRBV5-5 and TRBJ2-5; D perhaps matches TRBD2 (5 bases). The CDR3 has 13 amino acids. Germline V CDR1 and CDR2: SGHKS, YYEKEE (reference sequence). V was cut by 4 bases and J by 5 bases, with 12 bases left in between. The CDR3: CASSPEAGETQYF. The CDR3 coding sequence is TGTGCCAGCAGCCCTGAGGCGGGCGAGACCCAGTACTTC.

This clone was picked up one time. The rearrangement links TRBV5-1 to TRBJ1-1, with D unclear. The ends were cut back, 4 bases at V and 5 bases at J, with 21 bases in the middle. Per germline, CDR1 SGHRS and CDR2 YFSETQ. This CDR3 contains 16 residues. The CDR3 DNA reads TGCGCCAGCAGCCCCGGGCGCGGAGCCGGGGTTACTGAAGCTTTCTTT. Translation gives CASSPGRGAGVTEAFF.

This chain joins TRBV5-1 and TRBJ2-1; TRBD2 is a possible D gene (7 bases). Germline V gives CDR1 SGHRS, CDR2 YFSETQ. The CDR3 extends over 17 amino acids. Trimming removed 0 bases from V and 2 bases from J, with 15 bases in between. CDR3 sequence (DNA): TGCGCCAGCAGCTTGGTCGGGGGCGGGGGCCCCTACAATGAGCAGTTCTTC. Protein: CASSLVGGGGPYNEQFF.

DNA of the CDR3: TGCGCCAGCAGCCTATTACGGGACAGTTACAATGAGCAGTTCTTC. Translating gives CASSLLRDSYNEQFF. The rearrangement uses TRBV4-3 and TRBJ2-1; 7 positions match TRBD1. Germline loops: CDR1 LGHNA, CDR2 YSLEER. V was pared by 4 bases and J by 4 bases, with 7 bases of the junction left unmatched. CDR3 length equals 15 residues.

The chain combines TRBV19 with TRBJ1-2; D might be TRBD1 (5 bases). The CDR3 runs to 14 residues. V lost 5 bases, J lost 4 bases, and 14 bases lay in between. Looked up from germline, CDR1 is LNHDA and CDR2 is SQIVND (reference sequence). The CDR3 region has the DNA TGTGCCAGTAGTGTGGGACGGGAGGCCTATGGCTACACCTTC. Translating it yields CASSVGREAYGYTF.

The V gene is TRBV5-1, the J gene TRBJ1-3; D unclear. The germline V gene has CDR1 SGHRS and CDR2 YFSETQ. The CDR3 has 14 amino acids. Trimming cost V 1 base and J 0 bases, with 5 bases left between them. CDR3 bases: TGCGCCAGCAGCTTGTCAGTCTCTGGAAACACCATATATTTT. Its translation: CASSLSVSGNTIYF.

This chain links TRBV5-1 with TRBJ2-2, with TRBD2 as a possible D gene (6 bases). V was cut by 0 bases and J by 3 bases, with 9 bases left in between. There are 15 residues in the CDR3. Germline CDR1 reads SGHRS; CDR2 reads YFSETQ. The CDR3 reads CASSLEEGYTGELFF. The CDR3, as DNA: TGCGCCAGCAGCTTGGAGGAGGGCTACACCGGGGAGCTGTTTTTT.